The 31 T cell receptor beta chains given below trace back to one sample, sequenced in a study of T cells in Graves' hyperthyroidism and ophthalmopathy (dated by TCRdb to the late 2010s). Preparation of the library involved multiplex PCR. Sequencing was performed on an Illumina HiSeq 2000. The TCR beta CDR3 regions were amplified from RNA transcripts. A first-round RT-PCR of the TCR CDR3 used the HTBI primer set with the Qiagen OneStep RT-PCR kit. The public reads were reprocessed in TCRdb via fastp at Q25 and MiXCR, keeping in-frame beta chains. Rows with a matching CDR3 protein are joined into one entry that keeps the most common DNA and genes. The sample contains about 300,000 distinct CDR3 sequences, 16% of them found a single time. 33% of the sample goes to the ten largest clones. The sample consisted of blood. These receptors were taken from a man younger than 40 with Graves' hyperthyroidism.

This clonotype was found many times. This chain connects TRBV3-1 to TRBJ1-6; 7 bases line up with TRBD1. The CDR3 length is 14 residues. Germline V CDR1 and CDR2: LGHDT, YNNKEL (reference sequence). After removal of 1 base from V and 11 bases from J, the junction contained 5 bases not matched to a gene. CDR3 bases: TGTGCCAGCAGCCAAGTGGTCGACAGGGCACCCCTCCACTTT. Its translation: CASSQVVDRAPLHF.

This clonotype was picked up many times. The rearrangement joins TRBV5-1 to TRBJ2-1; tentative D call: TRBD2 (7 bases). Germline lookup yields CDR1 SGHRS and CDR2 YFSETQ. The CDR3 extends over 15 amino acids. Trimming left V 4 bases short and J 3 bases short, with 14 bases between. This CDR3 reads CASSPGRGGYNEQFF. The DNA for the CDR3 is TGCGCCAGCAGCCCTGGGAGGGGGGGCTACAATGAGCAGTTCTTC.

This clonotype was counted at least ten times. This chain joins TRBV11-2 and TRBJ1-5; 12 bases map to TRBD1. The CDR3 spans 17 residues. Unmatched junction bases numbered 7, after V lost 5 bases and J lost 2 bases. From germline, CDR1 is SGHAT and CDR2 FQNNGV. CDR3 sequence reads: CASSPGTGGFRNQPQHF. The DNA for the CDR3 is TGTGCCAGCAGCCCCGGGACAGGGGGCTTTCGCAATCAGCCCCAGCATTTT.

The CDR3 bases are TGTGCCTGGAGTGTCGGCATAGTGAGCTCTGGAAACACCATATATTTT. Amino acids: CAWSVGIVSSGNTIYF. This sequence joins TRBV30 and TRBJ1-3; no clear D. With 0 bases removed from V and 0 bases from J, the gap between germline ends came to 12 bases. The CDR3 is 16 amino acids. In germline, CDR1 is GTSNPN, CDR2 SVGIG (reference sequence).

The rearrangement links TRBV16 to TRBJ2-1; D unresolved. V was shortened by 2 bases and J by 4 bases, with 12 bases between the two germline ends. This CDR3 is built from 15 residues. CDR1 is KGHSY and CDR2 is FQNENV in the germline V gene. CDR3 loop: CASSQGPAQYNEQFF. The CDR3 DNA follows: TGTGCCAGCAGCCAAGGGCCTGCCCAGTACAATGAGCAGTTCTTC.

This clonotype has just one count. J is TRBJ2-2 and V is TRBV9; D ambiguous. The CDR3 contains 14 residues. The V end lost 0 bases, the J end lost 3 bases, and 6 bases lay between the germline ends. Germline V gene lookup returns CDR1 SGDLS and CDR2 YYNGEE. This CDR3 reads CASSVVADTGELFF. The CDR3, as DNA: TGTGCCAGCAGCGTAGTGGCGGACACCGGGGAGCTGTTTTTT.

This clonotype was detected only a few times. This chain links TRBV7-9 with TRBJ2-7; D gene unclear. This CDR3 contains 11 residues. The germline CDR1 and CDR2 sequences are SEHNR and FQNEAQ (reference sequence). The V gene lost 5 bases and the J gene lost 4 bases, with 6 bases spanning the gap. CDR3 region: CASSHQYEQYF. CDR3 DNA sequence: TGTGCCAGCAGCCACCAATACGAGCAGTACTTC. Using reference TRBV7-9 and TRBJ2-7 for the parts outside the CDR3, the full variable domain is DTGVSQNPRHKITKRGQNVTFRCDPISEHNRLYWYRQTLGQGPEFLTYFQNEAQLEKSRLLSDRFSAERPKGSFSTLEIQRTEQGDSAMYLCASSHQYEQYFGPGTRLTVT.

CDR3 bases: TGTGCCAGCAGTTACGCTGGGGCCAACGTCCTGACTTTC. Protein product: CASSYAGANVLTF. The chain has TRBV6-2 or TRBV6-3 and TRBJ2-6; D ambiguous. Germline CDR1 MNHEY, CDR2 SVGEGT. The CDR3 contains 13 residues. Deletions cut 2 bases from V and 2 bases from J, with 1 base between.

This clonotype turned up a few times. The chain uses TRBV18 and TRBJ1-1; D call uncertain. Germline V gene data show CDR1 as KGHSH and CDR2 as LQKENI. The CDR3 has 15 residues. Deletions cut 3 bases from V and 1 base from J, with 12 bases between. CDR3 in DNA: TGTGCCAGCTCACCCCAGTCTGGAGAGAACACTGAAGCTTTCTTT. It is translated as CASSPQSGENTEAFF.

The V call is TRBV11-2, the J call TRBJ1-1; TRBD1 matches at 9 bases. Germline loops: CDR1 SGHAT, CDR2 FQNNGV. J was trimmed by 5 bases and V by 5 bases; bases with no gene match: 3. The CDR3 has 13 amino acids. CDR3 sequence: CASSEDRGTEAFF. The CDR3 nucleotides are TGTGCCAGCAGCGAAGACAGGGGGACTGAAGCTTTCTTT.

This clonotype was seen repeatedly, ten times or more. The V gene is TRBV28, the J gene TRBJ2-7; tentatively, D is TRBD2 (5 bases). This CDR3 contains 15 residues. V lost 6 bases and J lost 6, with 21 bases in between. CDR1 MDHEN and CDR2 SYDVKM come from the germline V gene. The CDR3 DNA is TGTGCCAGCAGGGGCTCAAGCGGCCTTGAGAGCGAGCAGTACTTC. Amino acid sequence: CASRGSSGLESEQYF.

The V call is TRBV5-1, the J call TRBJ2-7; D possibly corresponds to TRBD1 (5 bases). Germline values: CDR1 SGHRS, CDR2 YFSETQ. The CDR3 sequence is 16 residues long. Trimming cost V 4 bases and J 2 bases, with 19 bases left between them. This chain's CDR3 is CASSPDPRQKAYEQYF. CDR3 DNA sequence: TGCGCCAGCAGCCCGGACCCCAGACAGAAAGCCTACGAGCAGTACTTC.

This clonotype was seen repeatedly, ten times or more. V usage is TRBV11-2 and J usage is TRBJ1-2; D unclear. Germline V gene sequence: CDR1 SGHAT, CDR2 FQNNGV. CDR3 length: 16 residues. Trimming removed 5 bases at V and 4 bases at J, with 20 bases between. CDR3 DNA sequence: TGTGCCAGCAGCCCCAGGAGGGCTCGTCGGGGCTATGGCTACACCTTC. Translated: CASSPRRARRGYGYTF.

This clonotype was found many times. This sequence joins TRBV11-1 and TRBJ2-7; D is undetermined. V lost 5 bases, J lost 1 base, and 9 bases lay in between. The germline V gene has CDR1 SGHAT and CDR2 FQDESV (reference sequence). The CDR3 loop spans 13 amino acids. This chain's CDR3 is CASSQDESYEQYF. The CDR3 nucleotides are TGTGCCAGCAGCCAGGACGAGTCCTACGAGCAGTACTTC.

This clonotype was detected a few times. CDR3 nucleotides: TGTGCCAGCGATTACAGGGAAAGGGCCGGGGAGCTGTTTTTT. It is translated as CASDYRERAGELFF. This chain connects TRBV12-3 or TRBV12-4 to TRBJ2-2; perhaps TRBD1 as D (6 bases). V dropped 8 bases and J dropped 6 bases, with 16 bases sitting between them. The CDR3 is 14 amino acids.

This clonotype was observed many times. This chain connects TRBV7-2 to TRBJ2-5, with D possibly being TRBD2 (6 bases). Trimming cost V 2 bases and J 4 bases, with 17 bases left between them. This CDR3 has 16 residues. Germline values: CDR1 SGHTA, CDR2 FQGNSA. CDR3 loop: CASSLIPHGRGETQYF. DNA of the CDR3: TGTGCCAGCAGCTTAATCCCCCACGGGCGGGGAGAGACCCAGTACTTC.

A few counts support this clonotype. The rearrangement links TRBV5-1 to TRBJ2-1; 11 bases map to TRBD2. Germline V gene sequence: CDR1 SGHRS, CDR2 YFSETQ. J gave up 8 bases and V 4 bases, and 11 bases lay outside the gene matches. CDR3 length: 16 residues. The CDR3, as DNA: TGCGCCAGCAGCCGGGTTAGCGGGAGGGCATGGGATGAGCAGTTCTTC. This encodes CASSRVSGRAWDEQFF.

To note about this clonotype: This may arise from a read error, as a much more abundant clone is one base away. Because the CDR3 is missing its conserved closing phenylalanine or tryptophan, this is likely a read error. This chain joins TRBV30 and TRBJ1-2; maybe TRBD1 (6 bases). Per germline, CDR1 GTSNPN and CDR2 SVGIG (reference sequence). The V and J ends lost 5 bases and 2 bases respectively, with 12 bases between them. CDR3 size: 13 residues. The CDR3 loop reads CAWLNQGNYGYTL. In DNA, the CDR3 is TGTGCCTGGTTGAACCAGGGGAACTATGGCTACACCCTC.

This clonotype came up a few times. The chain couples TRBV5-6 to TRBJ2-1; 10 bases map to TRBD2. Per germline, CDR1 SGHDT and CDR2 YYEEEE. V shed 4 bases, J shed 5 bases, and the junction held 6 bases outside the gene matches. The length of the CDR3 is 15 residues. CDR3: CASSGSGRADNEQFF. The CDR3 coding sequence is TGTGCCAGCAGCGGGAGCGGGAGGGCCGACAATGAGCAGTTCTTC.

This clonotype was counted a few times. The chain couples TRBV29-1 to TRBJ2-1, with a tentative D call TRBD2 (6 bases). Germline-derived CDR1 and CDR2 are SQVTM and ANQGSEA. The CDR3 runs 17 residues. Trimming removed 0 bases from V and 5 bases from J, with 20 bases in between. The CDR3 bases are TGCAGCGTTGAAGAGGGGGGTGTCGGATTGCTCAACAATGAGCAGTTCTTC. It is translated as CSVEEGGVGLLNNEQFF.

Only a few counts were recorded for this clonotype. This chain connects TRBV14 to TRBJ2-7; D unclear. Deletions cut 1 base from V and 6 bases from J, with 10 bases between. The germline V gene has CDR1 SGHDN and CDR2 FVKESK. This CDR3 is built from 13 residues. CDR3 coding DNA: TGTGCCAGCAGCCAAGGTCTGTGGGGCGAGCAGTACTTC. Translating gives CASSQGLWGEQYF.

Of note for this clonotype: One end of the junction is discordant with germline, which a read error may explain. The rearrangement joins TRBV11-2 to TRBJ2-7; D is unclear. This CDR3 spans 11 amino acids. Germline V CDR1 and CDR2: SGHAT, FQNNGV. CDR3 in DNA: TGTGCCAGCAGCCTTGAGCACGAGCAGTGCTTC. Protein product: CASSLEHEQCF. Together with reference TRBV11-2 and TRBJ2-7, the CDR3 gives the full variable domain: EAGVAQSPRYKIIEKRQSVAFWCNPISGHATLYWYQQILGQGPKLLIQFQNNGVVDDSQLPKDRFSAERLKGVDSTLKIQPAKLEDSAVYLCASSLEHEQCFGPGTRLTVT.

The genes are TRBV15 and TRBJ2-5; 7 nucleotides line up with TRBD2. This CDR3 comprises 14 residues. Trimming at V came to 3 bases and at J to 2 bases, leaving 3 bases not matched to a gene. Germline CDR1 and CDR2: LNHNV and YYDKDF (reference sequence). CDR3 sequence reads: CATSRGLTQETQYF. The CDR3 DNA reads TGTGCCACCAGCAGGGGACTAACGCAAGAGACCCAGTACTTC.

The rearrangement joins TRBV28 to TRBJ1-3, with no clear D. V lost 3 bases and J 2 bases, leaving 14 bases between the germline ends. Germline V lookup: CDR1 MDHEN, CDR2 SYDVKM. The CDR3 runs to 16 residues. In nucleotides, the CDR3 is TGTGCCAGCAGTTTCAGATCCGGGTTTACTGGAAACACCATATATTTT. It yields the protein CASSFRSGFTGNTIYF.

This clonotype was found many times. The chain couples TRBV6-1 to TRBJ2-7; a possible D gene is TRBD2 (5 bases). Germline CDR1 and CDR2: MNHNS and SASEGT. The germline V and J ends were trimmed by 6 bases and 2 bases, with 17 bases remaining between them. The CDR3 spans 15 residues. The CDR3 DNA reads TGTGCCAGCAGCCCTAGAAGCGGTATAGCCTACGAGCAGTACTTC. Its translation: CASSPRSGIAYEQYF.

This clonotype came up once. This chain links TRBV5-8 with TRBJ2-7; D is possibly TRBD1 (6 bases). Germline values: CDR1 SGHTS, CDR2 YDEGEE. The CDR3 has 14 residues. Trimming took 6 bases from V and 0 from J, leaving 13 bases between them. In DNA form, the CDR3 reads TGTGCCAGCAACCCGGGACACCTCTCCTACGAGCAGTACTTC. This encodes CASNPGHLSYEQYF.

The table lists this clonotype with a few counts. The chain joins TRBV13 to TRBJ1-1; D perhaps matches TRBD1 (6 bases). This CDR3 comprises 15 residues. Trimming took 5 bases from V and 6 from J, leaving 19 bases between them. Germline lookup yields CDR1 PRHDT and CDR2 FYEKMQ (reference sequence). CDR3 region: CASSPKVGAVAEAFF. The CDR3 region has the DNA TGTGCCAGCAGCCCAAAAGTGGGGGCGGTGGCTGAAGCTTTCTTT. Supplemented by reference TRBV13 and TRBJ1-1, the full variable domain reads AAGVIQSPRHLIKEKRETATLKCYPIPRHDTVYWYQQGPGQDPQFLISFYEKMQSDKGSIPDRFSAQQFSDYHSELNMSSLELGDSALYFCASSPKVGAVAEAFFGQGTRLTVV.

This rearrangement joins TRBV29-1 to TRBJ1-5, with unresolved D. The CDR3 contains 13 residues. V shed 4 bases and J shed 6 bases, with 13 bases lying between them. Germline V gene lookup returns CDR1 SQVTM and CDR2 ANQGSEA. CDR3 sequence reads: CSVVVVMGQPQHF. The CDR3 coding sequence is TGCAGCGTTGTTGTCGTAATGGGTCAGCCCCAGCATTTT. The full variable domain, completed using reference TRBV29-1 and TRBJ1-5, is SAVISQKPSRDICQRGTSLTIQCQVDSQVTMMFWYRQQPGQSLTLIATANQGSEATYESGFVIDKFPISRPNLTFSTLTVSNMSPEDSSIYLCSVVVVMGQPQHFGDGTRLSIL.

This clonotype was counted a few times. The chain employs TRBV30 and TRBJ2-1; TRBD1 might be the D (6 bases). The ends were cut back, 4 bases at V and 5 bases at J, with 9 bases in the middle. The CDR3 sequence is 12 residues long. CDR1 and CDR2 from the germline V gene are GTSNPN and SVGIG (reference sequence). DNA of the CDR3: TGTGCCTGGAACAGGGATAACAATGAGCAGTTCTTC. This encodes CAWNRDNNEQFF.

In its sample, this clonotype was seen many times. The chain links TRBV3-1 to TRBJ2-7; D unresolved. Germline V gene sequence: CDR1 LGHDT, CDR2 YNNKEL (reference sequence). The CDR3 runs 13 residues. V was clipped by 1 base and J by 0 bases, with 4 bases between them. The CDR3 here is CASSQVSSYEQYF. The CDR3 DNA sequence: TGTGCCAGCAGCCAAGTCAGCTCCTACGAGCAGTACTTC.

This clonotype was recorded at least ten times. The chain links TRBV20-1 to TRBJ1-2, with D tentatively TRBD1 (6 bases). CDR1 and CDR2 (germline): DFQATT, SNEGSKA (reference sequence). The CDR3 has 14 residues. V lost 0 bases to trimming and J lost 4 bases, with 12 bases between them. The CDR3 region is CSARDGSGAYGYTF. In nucleotides, the CDR3 is TGCAGTGCTAGAGATGGGTCAGGGGCCTATGGCTACACCTTC.